These 15 T cell receptor beta chains were all obtained from the same sample, sequenced in a study of blood T cell repertoires in COVID-19. Using immunoSEQ multiplex PCR, the repertoire was profiled, and TCRdb retains in-frame clones only, with some absent. Here the sample spans approximately 100,000 clones, approximately 90% being singletons. Sequencing used peripheral blood. These receptors all stem from an elderly woman with acute or convalescent COVID-19.

CDR3 DNA: TGTGCCAGCAGCTTAGGGTCGGGAACCTATGGCTACACCTTC. Translating gives CASSLGSGTYGYTF. J is TRBJ1-2 and V is TRBV11-2; D is unresolved. CDR3 length: 14 amino acids. CDR1 SGHAT and CDR2 FQNNGV come from the germline V gene. The V end lost 1 base, the J end lost 4 bases, and 10 bases lay between the germline ends. Combining the CDR3 with reference TRBV11-2 and TRBJ1-2 gives the whole variable domain EAGVAQSPRYKIIEKRQSVAFWCNPISGHATLYWYQQILGQGPKLLIQFQNNGVVDDSQLPKDRFSAERLKGVDSTLKIQPAKLEDSAVYLCASSLGSGTYGYTFGSGTRLTVV.

This chain joins TRBV6-5 and TRBJ1-1; TRBD1 matches 7 bases. The CDR3 is made up of 15 amino acids. Looked up from germline, CDR1 is MNHEY and CDR2 is SVGAGI. Trimming cost V 0 bases and J 7 bases; bases outside gene matches: 8. CDR3 DNA: TGTGCCAGCAGTTACTCGGGCAGGGGGTCAGGTGAAGCTTTCTTT. This sequence encodes CASSYSGRGSGEAFF.

This chain connects TRBV10-3 to TRBJ2-1; D might be TRBD2 (5 bases). The germline CDR1 and CDR2 sequences are ENHRY and SYGVKD. V lost 10 bases and J lost 7, with 17 bases in between. The CDR3 contains 13 residues. Here the CDR3 reads CATTPGWENEQFF. CDR3 in DNA: TGTGCCACCACCCCGGGGTGGGAGAATGAGCAGTTCTTC.

The genes are TRBV5-5 and TRBJ2-3; 7 nucleotides match TRBD2. Germline trimming cut 5 bases from V and 3 bases from J; bases unmatched to any gene: 3. The CDR3 totals 13 residues. CDR1 is SGHKS and CDR2 is YYEKEE in the germline V gene (reference sequence). CDR3 residues: CASRSSGTDTQYF. The CDR3 nucleotides read TGTGCCAGCAGGAGTAGCGGGACAGATACGCAGTATTTT.

This clone came up once. The rearrangement uses TRBV9 and TRBJ2-1; 8 bases fit TRBD1. The V and J ends lost 4 bases and 7 bases, in that order; junction bases with no gene match: 7. The CDR3 extends over 14 amino acids. Germline lookup yields CDR1 SGDLS and CDR2 YYNGEE. The DNA of the CDR3 is TGTGCCAGCAGCCTCGGACAGGGATTGAATGAGCAGTTCTTC. Protein sequence: CASSLGQGLNEQFF.

The V gene is TRBV30, the J gene TRBJ1-1; 7 bases are shared with TRBD1. This CDR3 has 13 residues. CDR1 is GTSNPN, CDR2 SVGIG, per germline (reference sequence). The junction had 3 bases not matched to a gene; V was cut back by 5 bases and J by 0 bases. This CDR3 is CAWQTGLNTEAFF. In nucleotides, the CDR3 is TGTGCCTGGCAGACAGGGTTGAACACTGAAGCTTTCTTT.

The V gene is TRBV28, the J gene TRBJ1-4; unclear D gene. The V gene lost 6 bases and the J gene lost 8 bases, with 16 bases spanning the gap. This CDR3 comprises 14 residues. Germline V lookup: CDR1 MDHEN, CDR2 SYDVKM. CDR3 DNA sequence: TGTGCCAGCAGCTCCCCACGCGGCGGGGAAAAACTGTTTTTT. Protein: CASSSPRGGEKLFF.

The gene calls are TRBV2 and TRBJ2-2; a weak D match, TRBD2 (6 bases). The CDR3 covers 15 residues. V lost 5 bases and J 2 bases, leaving 12 bases between the germline ends. Looked up from germline, CDR1 is SNHLY and CDR2 is FYNNEI. The CDR3 sequence is CASSPGGINTGELFF. DNA of the CDR3: TGTGCCAGCAGTCCAGGAGGGATCAACACCGGGGAGCTGTTTTTT.

In the case of this clone: One end of the junction fails to match germline, which may point to a read error. The chain links TRBV27 to TRBJ2-5; D might be TRBD2 (6 bases). Looked up from germline, CDR1 is MNHEY and CDR2 is SMNVEV (reference sequence). The CDR3 length is 13 residues. The CDR3 loop reads CASSLLAQGTQYF. For the CDR3, the DNA is TGTGCCAGCAGTTTACTAGCGCAAGGGACCCAGTACTTC.

The chain employs TRBV7-8 and TRBJ2-1; D possibly corresponds to TRBD1 (6 bases). CDR1 is SGHVS and CDR2 is FQNEAQ in the germline V gene. V lost 5 bases and J 8 bases, leaving 19 bases between the germline ends. CDR3 length equals 15 residues. The CDR3 here is CASSHPRDIGYEQFF. The CDR3 bases are TGTGCCAGCAGCCACCCCCGGGACATAGGTTATGAGCAGTTCTTC.

The chain recombines TRBV6-5 with TRBJ2-7; weak D call: TRBD2 (6 bases). The CDR3 sequence is 14 residues long. V dropped 5 bases and J dropped 3 bases, with 14 bases sitting between them. CDR1 is MNHEY and CDR2 is SVGAGI in the germline V gene. The CDR3 DNA sequence: TGTGCCAGCAGTCCGCCGGGACTCAACTACGAGCAGTACTTC. It codes for CASSPPGLNYEQYF.

This rearrangement joins TRBV5-8 to TRBJ1-2; TRBD1 matches at 8 bases. Germline V gene sequence: CDR1 SGHTS, CDR2 YDEGEE. The CDR3 loop spans 14 amino acids. V lost 3 bases to trimming and J lost 3 bases; unmatched junction nucleotides: 4. This CDR3 is CASSWTGRDYGYTF. As DNA, the CDR3 is TGTGCCAGCAGCTGGACAGGGAGGGACTATGGCTACACCTTC. Drawing the rest from reference TRBV5-8 and TRBJ1-2, the complete variable domain is EAGVTQSPTHLIKTRGQQATLRCSPISGHTSVYWYQQALGLGLQFLLWYDEGEERNRGNFPPRFSGRQFPNYSSELNVNALELEDSALYLCASSWTGRDYGYTFGSGTRLTVV.

In DNA form, the CDR3 reads TGTGCCAGCAGTCTCGGACAGGCCTACTATGGCTACACCTTC. This codes for CASSLGQAYYGYTF. The chain couples TRBV27 to TRBJ1-2; TRBD1 agrees at 7 bases. The CDR3 runs to 14 residues. With 5 bases clipped from V and 3 bases from J, the junction kept 6 bases outside the gene matches. Germline values: CDR1 MNHEY, CDR2 SMNVEV (reference sequence).

The J gene is TRBJ1-5, the V gene TRBV2; 7 bases are shared with TRBD1. Germline values: CDR1 SNHLY, CDR2 FYNNEI. The CDR3 is 14 amino acids. Germline trimming cut 6 bases from V and 0 bases from J; bases unmatched to any gene: 2. The CDR3 DNA follows: TGTGCCAGCAGACAGGGGTATAGCAATCAGCCCCAGCATTTT. Protein product: CASRQGYSNQPQHF.

The chain employs TRBV27 and TRBJ1-5; D uncertain. This CDR3 region has 13 residues. The V gene's germline CDR1 is MNHEY and CDR2 SMNVEV (reference sequence). Trimming removed 2 bases from V and 0 bases from J, with 2 bases in between. The CDR3 loop reads CASSLHSNQPQHF. As DNA, the CDR3 is TGTGCCAGCAGTTTACATAGCAATCAGCCCCAGCATTTT.